This TCR beta chain was captured in a study of control samples from healthy donors and cancer patients. The CDR3 sequence is 16 residues long. From germline, CDR1 is LNHDA and CDR2 SQIVND (reference sequence). With 7 bases removed from V and 4 bases from J, the gap between germline ends came to 22 bases. Measured with immunoSEQ multiplex PCR; TCRdb has only the in-frame clones, and not every one. In the table there are some 150,000 clones, nearly 96% of which are singletons. The rearrangement uses TRBV19 and TRBJ1-1; no firm D call. The sequenced material came from blood. This clonotype was obtained from a woman in her thirties in good health. This CDR3 reads CASTPPGGWGATEAFF. The DNA of the CDR3 is TGTGCCAGTACCCCCCCCGGCGGCTGGGGTGCCACTGAAGCTTTCTTT.